Only one count was recorded for the clone carrying this TCR beta chain. The antigen remains undetermined. This sample is part of a study of OX40 agonist ivuxolimab in advanced cancers. Overall study context: The dose-escalation group included hepatocellular carcinoma, melanoma, renal cell carcinoma and head and neck cancer.

With baseline, cycle 4 day 1, and cycle 7 day 1 as timepoints, blood was sampled. Produced via immunoSEQ multiplex PCR; TCRdb's table is partial and in-frame only. The table has under 20,000 clones, roughly four fifths seen once. The CDR3 spans 12 residues. Trimming took off 5 bases at V and 13 bases at J, with 17 bases between the two ends. CDR1 and CDR2 (germline): MDHEN, SYDVKM. Study-level findings and limits: In the expanded peripheral T cells, antigen specificity was never determined. Among the lowest peripheral clonal expansion occurred in 0.1-3.0 mg/kg partial responders.

The receptor comes from an adult with an advanced solid tumor such as melanoma, head and neck, liver or kidney cancer. The material was CD4+ or CD8+ T cells sorted from blood, obtained in a trial of the OX40 agonist ivuxolimab. The gene calls are TRBV28 and TRBJ1-1; the D gene is possibly TRBD1 (5 bases). The CDR3 region is CASSRGEVRGFF. DNA for the CDR3: TGTGCCAGCAGTCGGGGGGAGGTAAGGGGTTTCTTT.